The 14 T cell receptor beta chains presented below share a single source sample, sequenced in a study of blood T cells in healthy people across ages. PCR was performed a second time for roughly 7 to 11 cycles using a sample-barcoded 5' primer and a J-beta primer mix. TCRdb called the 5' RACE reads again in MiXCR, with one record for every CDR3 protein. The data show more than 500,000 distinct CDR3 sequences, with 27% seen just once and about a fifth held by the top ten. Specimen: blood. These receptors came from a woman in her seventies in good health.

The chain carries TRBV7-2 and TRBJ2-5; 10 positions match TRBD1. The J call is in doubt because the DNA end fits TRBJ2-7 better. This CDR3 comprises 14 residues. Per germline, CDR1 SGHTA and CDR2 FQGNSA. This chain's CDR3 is CASTRDRGHYEQYF. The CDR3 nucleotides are TGTGCCAGCACCCGGGACAGGGGTCACTACGAGCAGTACTTC.

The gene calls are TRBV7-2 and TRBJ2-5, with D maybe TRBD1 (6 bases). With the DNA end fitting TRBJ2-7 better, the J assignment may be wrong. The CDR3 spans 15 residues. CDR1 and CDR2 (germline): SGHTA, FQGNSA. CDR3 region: CASSSDRTISYEQYF. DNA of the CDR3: TGTGCCAGCAGCTCCGACAGGACAATCTCCTACGAGCAGTACTTC.

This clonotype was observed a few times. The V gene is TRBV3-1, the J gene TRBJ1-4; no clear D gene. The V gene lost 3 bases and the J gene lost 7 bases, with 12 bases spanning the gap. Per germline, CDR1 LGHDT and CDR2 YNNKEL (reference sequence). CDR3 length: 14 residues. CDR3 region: CASSQSWKGEKLFF. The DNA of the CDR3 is TGTGCCAGCAGCCAGTCCTGGAAGGGTGAAAAACTGTTTTTT. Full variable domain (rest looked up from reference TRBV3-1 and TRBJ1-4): DTAVSQTPKYLVTQMGNDKSIKCEQNLGHDTMYWYKQDSKKFLKIMFSYNNKELIINETVPNRFSPKSPDKAHLNLHINSLELGDSAVYFCASSQSWKGEKLFFGSGTQLSVL.

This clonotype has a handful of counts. For the CDR3, the DNA is TGTGCCAGCAGTACTGGGACTAGCGGCCTCCGGGACCAGTACTTC. Translating it yields CASSTGTSGLRDQYF. This rearrangement joins TRBV7-2 to TRBJ2-5, with 11 bases lining up with TRBD2. CDR3 length equals 15 residues. The trim removed 6 bases at V and 10 bases at J, leaving 13 bases unmatched. Looked up from germline, CDR1 is SGHTA and CDR2 is FQGNSA. The complete variable domain, with remaining parts taken from reference TRBV7-2 and TRBJ2-5, reads GAGVSQSPSNKVTEKGKDVELRCDPISGHTALYWYRQSLGQGLEFLIYFQGNSAPDKSGLPSDRFSAERTGGSVSTLTIQRTQQEDSAVYLCASSTGTSGLRDQYFGPGTRLLVL.

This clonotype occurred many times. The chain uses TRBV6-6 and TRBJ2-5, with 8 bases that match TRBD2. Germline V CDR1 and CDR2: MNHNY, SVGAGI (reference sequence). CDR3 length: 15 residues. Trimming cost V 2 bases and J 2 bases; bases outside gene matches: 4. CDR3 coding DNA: TGTGCCAGCAGTTACGAAAGCGGGGGACAAGAGACCCAGTACTTC. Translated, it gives CASSYESGGQETQYF.

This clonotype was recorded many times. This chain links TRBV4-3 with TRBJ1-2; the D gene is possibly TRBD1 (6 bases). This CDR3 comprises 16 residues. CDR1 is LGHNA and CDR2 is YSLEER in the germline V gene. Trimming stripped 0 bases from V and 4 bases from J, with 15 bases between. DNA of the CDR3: TGCGCCAGCAGCCAAGAGCTCAGGGGCCTCAGCTATGGCTACACCTTC. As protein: CASSQELRGLSYGYTF.

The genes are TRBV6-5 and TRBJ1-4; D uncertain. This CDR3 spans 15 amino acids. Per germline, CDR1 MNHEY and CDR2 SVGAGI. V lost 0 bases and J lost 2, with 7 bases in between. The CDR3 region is CASSYSRITNEKLFF. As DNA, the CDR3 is TGTGCCAGCAGTTACTCTCGGATTACTAATGAAAAACTGTTTTTT.

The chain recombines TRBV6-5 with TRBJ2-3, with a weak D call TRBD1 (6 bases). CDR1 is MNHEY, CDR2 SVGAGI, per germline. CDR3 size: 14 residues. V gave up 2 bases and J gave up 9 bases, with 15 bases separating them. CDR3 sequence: CASSYRGQTGTQYF. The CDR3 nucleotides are TGTGCCAGCAGTTACCGTGGACAGACGGGAACGCAGTATTTT.

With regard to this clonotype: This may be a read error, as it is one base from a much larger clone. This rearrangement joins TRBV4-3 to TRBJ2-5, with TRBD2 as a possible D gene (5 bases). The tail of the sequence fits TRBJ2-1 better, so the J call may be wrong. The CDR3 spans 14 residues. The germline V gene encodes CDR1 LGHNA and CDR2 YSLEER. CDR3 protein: CASSQGGDWDEQFF. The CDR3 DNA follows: TGCGCCAGCAGCCAAGGGGGAGACTGGGATGAGCAGTTCTTC.

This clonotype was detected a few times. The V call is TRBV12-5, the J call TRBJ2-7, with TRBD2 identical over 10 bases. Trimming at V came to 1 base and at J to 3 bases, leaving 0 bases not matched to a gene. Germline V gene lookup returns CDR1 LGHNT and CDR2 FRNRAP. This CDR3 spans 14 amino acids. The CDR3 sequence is CASGLASGGYEQYF. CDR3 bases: TGTGCTAGTGGTTTGGCTAGCGGGGGCTACGAGCAGTACTTC.

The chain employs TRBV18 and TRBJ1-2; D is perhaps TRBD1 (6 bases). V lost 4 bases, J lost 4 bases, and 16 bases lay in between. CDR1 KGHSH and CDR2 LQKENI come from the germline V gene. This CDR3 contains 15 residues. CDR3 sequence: CASSQLQGGSYGYTF. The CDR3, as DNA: TGTGCCAGCTCACAGCTACAGGGAGGCAGCTATGGCTACACCTTC.

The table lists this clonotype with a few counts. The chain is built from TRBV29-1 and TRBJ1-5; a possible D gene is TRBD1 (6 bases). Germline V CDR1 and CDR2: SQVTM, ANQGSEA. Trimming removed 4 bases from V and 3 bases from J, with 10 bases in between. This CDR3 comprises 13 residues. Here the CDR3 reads CSVGTGINQPQHF. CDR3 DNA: TGCAGCGTTGGAACAGGGATCAATCAGCCCCAGCATTTT.

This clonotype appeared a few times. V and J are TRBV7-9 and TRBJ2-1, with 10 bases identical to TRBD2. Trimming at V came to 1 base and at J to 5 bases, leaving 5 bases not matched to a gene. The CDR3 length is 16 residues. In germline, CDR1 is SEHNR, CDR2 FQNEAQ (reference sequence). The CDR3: CASSLGGAGGHNEQFF. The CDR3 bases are TGTGCCAGCAGCTTAGGCGGAGCGGGGGGGCACAATGAGCAGTTCTTC.

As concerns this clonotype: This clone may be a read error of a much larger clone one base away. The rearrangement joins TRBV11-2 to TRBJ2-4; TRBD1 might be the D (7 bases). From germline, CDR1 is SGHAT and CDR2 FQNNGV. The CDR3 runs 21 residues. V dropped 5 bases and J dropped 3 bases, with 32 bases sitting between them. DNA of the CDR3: TGTGCCAGCAGCGCAAACCCTTGGGCTAGCAGGGGGGCCACTGGCAAAAACATTCAGTACTTC. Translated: CASSANPWASRGATGKNIQYF.